The 31 T cell receptor beta chains below were found in one sample sequenced in a study of shared clonotypes between healthy human individuals. Clones were sequenced by immunoSEQ multiplex PCR, and TCRdb holds only the in-frame ones, with some missing. The sample consists of approximately 320,000 clones, roughly 70% of them appearing once. Material: memory CD4+ T cells sorted from blood. This sample's subset: CD45RA-negative fraction. The receptors were sampled from a man aged 25-45 years in good health.

This chain connects TRBV6-1 to TRBJ1-1; 7 bases match TRBD1. The germline CDR1 and CDR2 sequences are MNHNS and SASEGT. Germline trimming cut 10 bases from V and 3 bases from J; bases unmatched to any gene: 11. The CDR3 is 14 amino acids. CDR3 residues: CAIRQGILDTEAFF. CDR3 DNA: TGTGCCATCCGACAGGGAATCCTGGACACTGAAGCTTTCTTT.

A remark on this clone: The sample holds other DNA sequences that translate to the same CDR3. The chain has TRBV10-1 and TRBJ2-1, with 10 bases identical to TRBD2. With 11 bases clipped from V and 1 base from J, the junction kept 5 bases outside the gene matches. The CDR3 is 14 amino acids. Germline V lookup: CDR1 WNHNN, CDR2 SYGVQD (reference sequence). CDR3 amino acids: CASSSGSSYNEQFF. The CDR3 region has the DNA TGCGCCTCCTCTAGCGGGAGTTCCTACAATGAGCAGTTCTTC.

J is TRBJ2-3 and V is TRBV19; 9 positions match TRBD1. Germline CDR1 reads LNHDA; CDR2 reads SQIVND (reference sequence). After removal of 3 bases from V and 2 bases from J, the junction contained 6 bases not matched to a gene. This CDR3 region has 16 residues. In DNA, the CDR3 is TGTGCCAGTAGTATTGGAGACAGGGGGTACACAGATACGCAGTATTTT. Protein: CASSIGDRGYTDTQYF.

The chain employs TRBV7-2 and TRBJ1-4; TRBD1 might be the D (6 bases). The CDR3 spans 15 residues. Trimming pared 4 bases from V and 5 bases from J, leaving 14 bases between. Per germline, CDR1 SGHTA and CDR2 FQGNSA. The DNA of the CDR3 is TGTGCCAGCAGCTCTCGGACGGGGGCCAATGAAAAACTGTTTTTT. The encoded protein is CASSSRTGANEKLFF.

This chain uses TRBV5-1 with TRBJ2-7; TRBD2 agrees at 10 bases. After removal of 4 bases from V and 1 base from J, the junction contained 11 bases not matched to a gene. Germline assignment: CDR1 SGHRS and CDR2 YFSETQ. CDR3 length: 17 residues. DNA for the CDR3: TGCGCCAGCAGCAAGGATCCCGGGACTAGCGTGTCCTACGAGCAGTACTTC. Protein: CASSKDPGTSVSYEQYF.

The rearrangement uses TRBV2 and TRBJ1-6, with 7 bases lining up with TRBD1. This CDR3 has 16 residues. The V gene end was trimmed by 5 bases and the J gene end by 4 bases; junction bases not matched to a gene: 8. Germline loops: CDR1 SNHLY, CDR2 FYNNEI. CDR3 in DNA: TGTGCCAGCAGTTCCCAGGGGGGGACGTATAATTCACCCCTCCACTTT. Amino acid sequence: CASSSQGGTYNSPLHF.

The chain joins TRBV10-3 to TRBJ2-5; tentative D call: TRBD1 (5 bases). V gave up 2 bases and J gave up 9 bases, with 16 bases separating them. This CDR3 region has 14 residues. Per the germline V gene, CDR1 is ENHRY and CDR2 is SYGVKD. CDR3 protein: CAISEVQVLGAQYF. The CDR3 coding sequence is TGTGCCATCAGTGAGGTACAGGTTTTAGGGGCCCAGTACTTC.

The rearrangement links TRBV6-1 to TRBJ2-3; D call uncertain. The CDR3 runs 14 residues. Germline CDR1 MNHNS, CDR2 SASEGT. V was trimmed by 8 bases and J by 2 bases, leaving 14 bases between them. This chain's CDR3 is CASQVTVHTDTQYF. The CDR3 DNA reads TGTGCCAGCCAGGTAACAGTTCACACAGATACGCAGTATTTT.

This clone was observed once. The chain joins TRBV11-2 to TRBJ2-5; D gene uncertain. Germline V gene sequence: CDR1 SGHAT, CDR2 FQNNGV. This CDR3 has 14 amino acids. Trimming removed 1 base at V and 0 bases at J, with 6 bases between. The CDR3 loop reads CASSLVRNQETQYF. CDR3 DNA sequence: TGTGCCAGCAGCTTAGTTCGGAACCAAGAGACCCAGTACTTC.

This chain links TRBV7-6 with TRBJ2-5, with TRBD1 as a possible D gene (6 bases). The CDR3 covers 14 residues. Per germline, CDR1 SGHVS and CDR2 FNYEAQ. V was cut by 5 bases and J by 0 bases, with 10 bases left in between. CDR3 in DNA: TGTGCCAGCAGCCAAGGGACACACCAAGAGACCCAGTACTTC. Its translation is CASSQGTHQETQYF.

The rearrangement joins TRBV19 to TRBJ2-1; TRBD1 aligns across 8 bases. Per germline, CDR1 LNHDA and CDR2 SQIVND (reference sequence). CDR3 length: 14 residues. V was pared by 5 bases and J by 2 bases, with 2 bases of the junction left unmatched. CDR3 DNA: TGTGCCAGTAGTGAGGACAGGGCCTACAATGAGCAGTTCTTC. Protein product: CASSEDRAYNEQFF. The full variable domain, its missing parts supplied by reference TRBV19 and TRBJ2-1, is DGGITQSPKYLFRKEGQNVTLSCEQNLNHDAMYWYRQDPGQGLRLIYYSQIVNDFQKGDIAEGYSVSREKKESFPLTVTSAQKNPTAFYLCASSEDRAYNEQFFGPGTRLTVL.

The chain recombines TRBV28 with TRBJ1-3; D is undetermined. V was shortened by 6 bases and J by 8 bases, with 8 bases between the two germline ends. The CDR3 spans 11 residues. Germline V gene sequence: CDR1 MDHEN, CDR2 SYDVKM. The DNA for the CDR3 is TGTGCCAGCAGGAGGGAGGACACCATATATTTT. The encoded protein is CASRREDTIYF.

The genes are TRBV5-4 and TRBJ2-3; possibly TRBD2 for D (6 bases). Trimming took 5 bases from V and 1 from J, leaving 11 bases between them. In germline, CDR1 is SGHNT, CDR2 YYREEE (reference sequence). CDR3 size: 14 residues. CDR3 protein: CASSPSSGTDTQYF. Written as DNA, the CDR3 is TGTGCCAGCAGTCCTTCTAGCGGCACAGATACGCAGTATTTT.

The J gene is TRBJ1-2, the V gene TRBV29-1; 9 bases are shared with TRBD1. The J segment lost 3 bases and the V segment lost 7 bases, leaving 12 bases of the junction unmatched. CDR3 length: 15 residues. CDR1 SQVTM and CDR2 ANQGSEA come from the germline V gene. This chain's CDR3 is CSAAPHRGQDYGYTF. The CDR3 region has the DNA TGCAGCGCTGCACCTCACAGGGGGCAGGACTATGGCTACACCTTC. The complete variable domain, with remaining parts taken from reference TRBV29-1 and TRBJ1-2, reads SAVISQKPSRDICQRGTSLTIQCQVDSQVTMMFWYRQQPGQSLTLIATANQGSEATYESGFVIDKFPISRPNLTFSTLTVSNMSPEDSSIYLCSAAPHRGQDYGYTFGSGTRLTVV.

The gene calls are TRBV28 and TRBJ2-3, with D perhaps matching TRBD2 (6 bases). The V gene's germline CDR1 is MDHEN and CDR2 SYDVKM. This CDR3 is 13 amino acids long. V was cut by 6 bases and J by 10 bases, with 17 bases left in between. For the CDR3, the DNA is TGTGCCAGCAGCCCCCCCCCGGGACTGTCGCAGTATTTT. Protein product: CASSPPPGLSQYF.

The rearrangement joins TRBV29-1 to TRBJ2-1, with 8 bases matching TRBD2. CDR1 and CDR2 (germline): SQVTM, ANQGSEA. The trim removed 4 bases at V and 8 bases at J, leaving 16 bases unmatched. CDR3 length equals 16 residues. In DNA, the CDR3 is TGCAGCGTTGTGGGGGGGAGCGGGAGTTTAATTGATGAGCAGTTCTTC. Residues: CSVVGGSGSLIDEQFF.

J is TRBJ2-1 and V is TRBV10-2; possible D gene TRBD2, 6 bases. This CDR3 is 15 amino acids long. Germline V lookup: CDR1 WSHSY, CDR2 SAAADI. Trimming pared 5 bases from V and 7 bases from J, leaving 18 bases between. The CDR3 loop is CASSLDYRTRNEQFF. In DNA form, the CDR3 reads TGCGCCAGCAGTCTGGACTACCGGACGCGGAATGAGCAGTTCTTC.

The chain has TRBV5-1 and TRBJ2-5, with TRBD1 matching 8 bases. The V gene end was trimmed by 4 bases and the J gene end by 5 bases; junction bases not matched to a gene: 10. Germline V lookup: CDR1 SGHRS, CDR2 YFSETQ. CDR3 length: 15 amino acids. CDR3 sequence: CASSDGTGRGETQYF. CDR3 DNA sequence: TGCGCCAGCAGCGATGGGACAGGACGAGGGGAGACCCAGTACTTC.

The rearrangement uses TRBV28 and TRBJ1-2; D is uncertain. The CDR3 consists of 12 residues. Trimming removed 5 bases at V and 4 bases at J, with 8 bases between. The germline CDR1 and CDR2 sequences are MDHEN and SYDVKM. CDR3 in amino acids: CASSLEVYGYTF. In DNA, the CDR3 is TGTGCCAGCAGTCTCGAGGTCTATGGCTACACCTTC.

J is TRBJ2-1 and V is TRBV10-3, with D possibly being TRBD1 (6 bases). The V gene lost 7 bases and the J gene lost 6 bases, with 13 bases spanning the gap. Looked up from germline, CDR1 is ENHRY and CDR2 is SYGVKD. The CDR3 spans 13 residues. The CDR3 here is CAITGVGRNEQFF. DNA of the CDR3: TGTGCCATCACAGGGGTCGGGCGCAATGAGCAGTTCTTC.

This clone was counted once. Other DNA sequences in the same sample also yield this CDR3. CDR3 protein: CASSILAGGSTDTQYF. The CDR3 DNA reads TGTGCCAGTAGTATTCTAGCGGGAGGCTCCACAGATACGCAGTATTTT. The V and J genes are TRBV19 and TRBJ2-3; 11 nucleotides line up with TRBD2. The CDR3 runs 16 residues. V gave up 3 bases and J gave up 2 bases; unmatched junction bases: 4. The germline gives CDR1 LNHDA, CDR2 SQIVND (reference sequence).

The chain recombines TRBV10-1 with TRBJ2-1; 10 bases line up with TRBD2. Germline V gene lookup returns CDR1 WNHNN and CDR2 SYGVQD (reference sequence). The CDR3 consists of 14 residues. The V and J ends lost 5 bases and 6 bases, in that order; junction bases with no gene match: 4. Written as DNA, the CDR3 is TGCGCCAGCAGTAAGCGGGAGGGGACCAATGAGCAGTTCTTC. Translation gives CASSKREGTNEQFF.

This rearrangement joins TRBV7-2 to TRBJ1-1; D is perhaps TRBD1 (5 bases). The CDR3 consists of 15 residues. V lost 2 bases, J lost 2 bases, and 12 bases lay in between. Germline V gene sequence: CDR1 SGHTA, CDR2 FQGNSA. The CDR3 DNA is TGTGCCAGCAGCTTAAAGGGGCCAGGTAACACTGAAGCTTTCTTT. Encoded protein: CASSLKGPGNTEAFF.

J is TRBJ2-1 and V is TRBV5-1; no firm D call. Germline V gene data show CDR1 as SGHRS and CDR2 as YFSETQ. V was clipped by 2 bases and J by 9 bases, with 12 bases between them. The CDR3 totals 13 residues. This chain's CDR3 is CASSFQPLGEQFF. The CDR3 DNA follows: TGCGCCAGCAGCTTTCAACCCTTAGGTGAGCAGTTCTTC.

J is TRBJ1-1 and V is TRBV18; D gene uncertain. The CDR3 runs 14 residues. Germline values: CDR1 KGHSH, CDR2 LQKENI. Trimming pared 3 bases from V and 1 base from J, leaving 9 bases between. CDR3 loop: CASSPARKNTEAFF. CDR3 nucleotides: TGTGCCAGCTCACCGGCGCGGAAGAACACTGAAGCTTTCTTT.

The CDR3 DNA is TGTGCCAGCAGTGAGCAGGATCTAACGCCTGAAGCTTTCTTT. Translating it yields CASSEQDLTPEAFF. The chain links TRBV6-1 to TRBJ1-1; no firm D call. Germline V gene data show CDR1 as MNHNS and CDR2 as SASEGT. The ends were cut back, 3 bases at V and 6 bases at J, with 14 bases in the middle. This CDR3 comprises 14 residues.

The sample holds one count of this clone. The V call is TRBV27, the J call TRBJ1-5; the match to TRBD1 covers 9 bases. This CDR3 spans 14 amino acids. V shed 4 bases and J 4 bases; nucleotides not matched to a gene: 2. From germline, CDR1 is MNHEY and CDR2 SMNVEV (reference sequence). The CDR3 region is CASSYRGRNQPQHF. Written as DNA, the CDR3 is TGTGCCAGCAGTTACAGGGGGCGGAATCAGCCCCAGCATTTT.

This clone was found a few times. The CDR3 DNA follows: TGTGCCAGTAGTTATCTACAGGGAAGTTCGACCTACGAGCAGTACTTC. Translation: CASSYLQGSSTYEQYF. The gene calls are TRBV19 and TRBJ2-7; weak D call: TRBD1 (6 bases). This CDR3 is 16 amino acids long. The V end lost 5 bases, the J end lost 2 bases, and 19 bases lay between the germline ends. Germline CDR1 and CDR2: LNHDA and SQIVND (reference sequence).

The rearrangement uses TRBV6-1 and TRBJ1-1; D gene uncertain. V was clipped by 5 bases and J by 7 bases, with 14 bases between them. From germline, CDR1 is MNHNS and CDR2 SASEGT. This CDR3 is 13 amino acids long. The CDR3 loop is CASSWAATYEAFF. Written as DNA, the CDR3 is TGTGCCAGCAGTTGGGCAGCCACCTATGAAGCTTTCTTT.

For this clone: Other DNA variants within this sample encode the same CDR3. V gene TRBV2 combines with J gene TRBJ2-3; no reliable D call. The CDR3 is 14 residues long. Germline CDR1 SNHLY, CDR2 FYNNEI. The V gene lost 4 bases and the J gene lost 0 bases, with 8 bases spanning the gap. The CDR3 reads CASSGGYSTDTQYF. CDR3 coding DNA: TGTGCCAGCAGTGGAGGATACAGCACAGATACGCAGTATTTT.

The CDR3 sequence is CASIGTGSYEQYF. CDR3 in DNA: TGTGCCAGCATCGGGACAGGCTCCTACGAGCAGTACTTC. This chain joins TRBV27 and TRBJ2-7; 8 positions match TRBD1. The V gene's germline CDR1 is MNHEY and CDR2 SMNVEV (reference sequence). J lost 0 bases, V lost 7 bases, and 2 bases had no gene match. The CDR3 covers 13 residues.